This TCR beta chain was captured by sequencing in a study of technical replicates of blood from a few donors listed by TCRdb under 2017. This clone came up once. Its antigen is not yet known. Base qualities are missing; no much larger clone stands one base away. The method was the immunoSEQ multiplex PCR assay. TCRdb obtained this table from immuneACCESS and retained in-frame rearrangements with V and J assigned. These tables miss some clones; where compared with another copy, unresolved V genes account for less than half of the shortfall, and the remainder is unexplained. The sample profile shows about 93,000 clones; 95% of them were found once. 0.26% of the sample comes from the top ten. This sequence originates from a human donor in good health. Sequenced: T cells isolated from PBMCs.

The CDR3 is CASSSTKDRNEQFF. Here is the DNA: TGTGCCAGCAGCTCCACCAAGGACAGGAATGAGCAGTTCTTC. The V gene is TRBV7-3 and the J gene is TRBJ2-1; 7 bases in the junction line up with TRBD1. The CDR3 spans 14 residues, from the cysteine through the phenylalanine. The DNA shown is the 42-base CDR3, in frame from base 1. From the germline V gene, CDR1 is SGHTA and CDR2 is FQGTGA. Germline trimming: 4 bases from V, 7 bases from J; junction bases outside gene matches: 7.